Presented here are 21 T cell receptor beta chains from one specimen sequenced in a study of T cells in Graves' hyperthyroidism and ophthalmopathy. The CDR3 regions of TCR beta were amplified from RNA transcripts. Using the HTBI primer set, a first-round RT-PCR was run on the TCR CDR3. Each CDR3 protein is one row after TCRdb ran MiXCR on the multiplex PCR reads. Here the sample spans roughly 400,000 distinct CDR3 sequences, around 15% being singletons. Sequencing was done on a sample of blood. All receptors come from a man in his fifties with Graves' ophthalmopathy.

This clonotype was detected many times. The rearrangement links TRBV2 to TRBJ2-1; possible D gene TRBD1, 6 bases. Germline CDR1 SNHLY, CDR2 FYNNEI. The CDR3 extends over 13 amino acids. V lost 2 bases and J 7 bases, leaving 9 bases between the germline ends. The CDR3 is CASSEQGINEQFF. Here the CDR3 DNA reads TGTGCCAGCAGTGAACAGGGGATTAATGAGCAGTTCTTC.

This clonotype has a count of ten or more. This chain connects TRBV30 to TRBJ1-3; tentatively, D is TRBD1 (6 bases). The CDR3 has 16 amino acids. Germline CDR1 is GTSNPN and CDR2 is SVGIG (reference sequence). The ends were cut back, 3 bases at V and 1 base at J, with 16 bases in the middle. The CDR3: CAWSRKDRFSGNTIYF. The CDR3 DNA follows: TGTGCCTGGAGCCGAAAGGACAGATTTTCTGGAAACACCATATATTTT.

The sample holds many counts of this clonotype. This rearrangement joins TRBV20-1 to TRBJ2-3, with 7 bases matching TRBD1. In germline, CDR1 is DFQATT, CDR2 SNEGSKA (reference sequence). This CDR3 has 15 residues. Trimming removed 0 bases from V and 6 bases from J; junction bases left unmatched: 9. The CDR3 DNA reads as TGCAGTGCTAGAGAAGGGGGCGCTCATGCCGATACGCAGTATTTT. This encodes CSAREGGAHADTQYF.

This clonotype has ten or more counts. The chain has TRBV2 and TRBJ2-2; TRBD1 or TRBD2 may be the D gene (6 bases each). Deletions cut 7 bases from V and 7 bases from J, with 22 bases between. CDR3 length: 16 residues. Germline CDR1 is SNHLY and CDR2 is FYNNEI. The CDR3: CASTQHGAEGGGELFF. The CDR3 DNA is TGTGCCAGCACCCAACACGGAGCGGAGGGGGGCGGGGAGCTGTTTTTT.

This clonotype was detected only a few times. This chain links TRBV4-1 with TRBJ2-5, with TRBD2 identical over 9 bases. The CDR3 runs to 16 residues. Germline V gene sequence: CDR1 MGHRA, CDR2 YSYEKL. V was pared by 6 bases and J by 1 base, with 9 bases of the junction left unmatched. This CDR3 is CASRDEDSGGQETQYF. CDR3 nucleotides: TGCGCCAGCAGAGACGAAGATAGCGGGGGCCAAGAGACCCAGTACTTC.

This clonotype showed up just a few times. The V gene is TRBV19, the J gene TRBJ2-5, with D hard to call. Trimming left V 6 bases short and J 5 bases short, with 16 bases between. Germline V gene sequence: CDR1 LNHDA, CDR2 SQIVND (reference sequence). The CDR3 runs 14 residues. In DNA form, the CDR3 reads TGTGCCAGTAGAAAAGTTGGGCTAGAGGAGACCCAGTACTTC. Protein: CASRKVGLEETQYF.

This clonotype occurred many times. This chain uses TRBV7-9 with TRBJ2-1; D may be TRBD1 (5 bases). Trimming took off 7 bases at V and 3 bases at J, with 16 bases between the two ends. Germline CDR1 SEHNR, CDR2 FQNEAQ (reference sequence). This CDR3 is 15 amino acids long. CDR3 sequence: CASIQLGQGYNEQFF. CDR3 nucleotide sequence: TGTGCCAGCATCCAGCTGGGGCAGGGCTACAATGAGCAGTTCTTC.

This clonotype was observed a handful of times. This chain uses TRBV6-6 with TRBJ2-1; D gene unclear. V dropped 0 bases and J dropped 7 bases, with 4 bases sitting between them. The CDR3 is 12 residues long. Germline values: CDR1 MNHNY, CDR2 SVGAGI (reference sequence). Here the CDR3 DNA reads TGTGCCAGCAGTTACTCAACGAATGAGCAGTTCTTC. It yields the protein CASSYSTNEQFF.

V is TRBV7-2 and J is TRBJ2-5; D is unclear. Germline CDR1 and CDR2: SGHTA and FQGNSA. V lost 1 base to trimming and J lost 2 bases, with 11 bases between them. CDR3 size: 15 residues. The chain's CDR3 is CASSLVTDPQETQYF. CDR3 nucleotide sequence: TGTGCCAGCAGCTTAGTTACGGACCCGCAAGAGACCCAGTACTTC.

There are a few counts of this clonotype. The chain employs TRBV20-1 and TRBJ1-1; TRBD1 matches at 8 bases. With V trimmed by 3 bases and J by 7 bases, 10 bases remained unmatched. This CDR3 is built from 14 residues. Per the germline V gene, CDR1 is DFQATT and CDR2 is SNEGSKA (reference sequence). For the CDR3, the DNA is TGCAGTGCTAGCAGCGACAGGGGAGGCGGTGAAGCTTTCTTT. It yields the protein CSASSDRGGGEAFF.

This clonotype has just a few counts. CDR3 bases: TGCAGCGTTGACATTTTTGGGAACACTGAAGCTTTCTTT. Translation gives CSVDIFGNTEAFF. The chain employs TRBV29-1 and TRBJ1-1; D ambiguous. The CDR3 is made up of 13 amino acids. Germline V lookup: CDR1 SQVTM, CDR2 ANQGSEA. Trimming took off 3 bases at V and 1 base at J, with 9 bases between the two ends.

This clonotype was observed many times. This chain connects TRBV2 to TRBJ1-1, with 8 bases fitting TRBD1. Looked up from germline, CDR1 is SNHLY and CDR2 is FYNNEI. J was trimmed by 4 bases and V by 8 bases; bases with no gene match: 12. This CDR3 is built from 15 residues. The CDR3, as DNA: TGTGCCAGCCGAAGAACCAGGGGGCACGGCACTGAAGCTTTCTTT. As protein: CASRRTRGHGTEAFF.

This clonotype was picked up many times. The chain joins TRBV6-1 to TRBJ2-3, with TRBD2 matching over 14 bases. The CDR3 sequence is 17 residues long. Trimming removed 8 bases from V and 4 bases from J; junction bases left unmatched: 11. Germline V gives CDR1 MNHNS, CDR2 SASEGT. CDR3 DNA: TGTGCCAGCCGGTCCGGTGGGACTAGCGGGAGTCCAGATACGCAGTATTTT. Translation gives CASRSGGTSGSPDTQYF.

This clonotype was detected ten times or more. The DNA for the CDR3 is TGCAGTGCTAGAGGGGCGGGAGGTCTTCTAAATGAGCAGTTCTTC. Translated, it gives CSARGAGGLLNEQFF. This chain joins TRBV20-1 and TRBJ2-1, with 8 nucleotides matching TRBD2. The CDR3 extends over 15 amino acids. CDR1 DFQATT and CDR2 SNEGSKA come from the germline V gene (reference sequence). After removal of 1 base from V and 7 bases from J, the junction contained 9 bases not matched to a gene.

This clonotype showed up many times. The chain combines TRBV12-3 or TRBV12-4 with TRBJ2-5; D is ambiguous. V lost 4 bases, J lost 5 bases, and 11 bases lay in between. The CDR3 contains 13 residues. CDR3 amino acids: CASSYFGSETQYF. DNA of the CDR3: TGTGCCAGCAGTTATTTTGGCTCTGAGACCCAGTACTTC.

The chain is built from TRBV24-1 and TRBJ2-3; the match to TRBD2 covers 9 bases. There are 23 residues in the CDR3. Trimming removed 3 bases from V and 4 bases from J; junction bases left unmatched: 28. Looked up from germline, CDR1 is KGHDR and CDR2 is SFDVKD. The chain's CDR3 is CATSDPTRGLAGSPTSRADTQYF. As DNA, the CDR3 is TGTGCCACCAGTGATCCGACCAGAGGGCTAGCGGGAAGCCCTACCTCGCGGGCAGATACGCAGTATTTT.

This clonotype has just a few counts. The CDR3 region is CSASAGDGTQYF. The CDR3 nucleotides are TGCAGTGCCTCAGCGGGAGACGGGACCCAGTACTTC. V is TRBV20-1 and J is TRBJ2-5, with TRBD2 matching 8 bases. Germline V gene sequence: CDR1 DFQATT, CDR2 SNEGSKA (reference sequence). The trim removed 6 bases at V and 7 bases at J, leaving 7 bases unmatched. This CDR3 spans 12 amino acids.

This clonotype was recorded at least ten times. V is TRBV20-1 and J is TRBJ1-2; D gene ambiguous. The CDR3 runs 15 residues. The germline gives CDR1 DFQATT, CDR2 SNEGSKA (reference sequence). Trimming stripped 1 base from V and 5 bases from J, with 17 bases between. This chain's CDR3 is CSARATAIVRYGYTF. The CDR3 DNA sequence: TGCAGTGCTAGAGCCACCGCAATCGTCCGATATGGCTACACCTTC.

Regarding this clonotype: Being one base from a much bigger clone, this may be a read error. The CDR3 DNA reads TGCGCCAGCAGCCGGACTAGCGGGGTGAATACGCAGTATTTT. It codes for CASSRTSGVNTQYF. V and J are TRBV5-1 and TRBJ2-3, with 12 bases aligning to TRBD2. Germline-derived CDR1 and CDR2 are SGHRS and YFSETQ. CDR3 length: 14 residues. Unmatched junction bases numbered 4, after V lost 4 bases and J lost 7 bases.

The gene calls are TRBV3-1 and TRBJ2-5; TRBD2 matches 12 bases. CDR3 size: 15 residues. Germline CDR1 is LGHDT and CDR2 is YNNKEL (reference sequence). The V segment lost 0 bases and the J segment 13 bases; nucleotides outside the gene matches: 9. CDR3 region: CASSQERLAGGPLYF. The CDR3 DNA sequence: TGTGCCAGCAGCCAAGAGCGGCTAGCGGGAGGGCCACTGTACTTC.

This clonotype has a count of ten or more. The gene calls are TRBV7-9 and TRBJ2-7, with TRBD1 matching 7 bases. After removal of 2 bases from V and 0 bases from J, the junction contained 10 bases not matched to a gene. The CDR3 consists of 17 residues. Germline CDR1 reads SEHNR; CDR2 reads FQNEAQ (reference sequence). The CDR3 is CASSLSIGTVSSYEQYF. The CDR3 DNA reads as TGTGCCAGCAGCTTATCCATTGGGACAGTGAGCTCCTACGAGCAGTACTTC.